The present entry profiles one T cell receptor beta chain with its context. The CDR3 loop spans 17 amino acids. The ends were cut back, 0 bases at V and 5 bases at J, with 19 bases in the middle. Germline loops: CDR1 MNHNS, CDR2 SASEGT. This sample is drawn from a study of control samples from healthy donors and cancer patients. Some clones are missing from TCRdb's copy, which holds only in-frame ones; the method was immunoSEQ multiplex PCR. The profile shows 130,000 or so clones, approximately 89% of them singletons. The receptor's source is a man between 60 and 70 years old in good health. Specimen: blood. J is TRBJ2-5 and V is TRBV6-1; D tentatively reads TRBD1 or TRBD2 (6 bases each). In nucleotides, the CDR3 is TGTGCCAGCAGTGAAGCGTACAGGGCGGGAATGGGGGAGACCCAGTACTTC. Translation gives CASSEAYRAGMGETQYF.